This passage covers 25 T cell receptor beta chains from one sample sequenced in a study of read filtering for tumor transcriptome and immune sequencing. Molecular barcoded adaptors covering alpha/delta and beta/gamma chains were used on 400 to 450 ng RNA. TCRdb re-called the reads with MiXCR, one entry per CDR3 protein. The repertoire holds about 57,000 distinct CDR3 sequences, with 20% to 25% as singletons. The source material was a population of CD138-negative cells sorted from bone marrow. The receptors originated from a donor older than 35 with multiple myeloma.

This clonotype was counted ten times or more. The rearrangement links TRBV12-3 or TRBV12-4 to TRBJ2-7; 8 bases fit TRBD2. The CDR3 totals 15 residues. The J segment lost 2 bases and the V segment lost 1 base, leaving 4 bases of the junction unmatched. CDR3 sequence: CASSLGPGLAYEQYF. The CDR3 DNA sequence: TGTGCCAGCAGTTTAGGCCCGGGACTAGCCTACGAGCAGTACTTC.

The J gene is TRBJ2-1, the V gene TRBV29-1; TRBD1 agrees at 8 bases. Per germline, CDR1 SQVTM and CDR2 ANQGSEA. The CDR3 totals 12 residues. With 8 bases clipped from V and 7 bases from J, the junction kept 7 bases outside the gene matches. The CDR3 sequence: CSTWTGRNEQFF. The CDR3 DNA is TGCAGCACCTGGACAGGGAGGAATGAGCAGTTCTTC.

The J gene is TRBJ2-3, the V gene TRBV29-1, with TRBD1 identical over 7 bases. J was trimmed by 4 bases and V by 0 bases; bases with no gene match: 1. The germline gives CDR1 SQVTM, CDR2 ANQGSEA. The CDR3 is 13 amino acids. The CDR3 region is CSVEDRGPDTQYF. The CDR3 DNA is TGCAGCGTTGAAGATAGGGGGCCAGATACGCAGTATTTT.

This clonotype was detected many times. Here the CDR3 DNA reads TGTGCCAGCAGCACAAGCCTTTACCTTGCGACAGGGCCCACGGAGGATGAGCAGTTCTTC. It specifies CASSTSLYLATGPTEDEQFF. The chain couples TRBV7-9 to TRBJ2-1; TRBD1 aligns across 7 bases. V trimming: 5 bases; J trimming: 8 bases; junction bases outside the gene matches: 27. Germline CDR1 is SEHNR and CDR2 is FQNEAQ (reference sequence). This CDR3 has 20 residues.

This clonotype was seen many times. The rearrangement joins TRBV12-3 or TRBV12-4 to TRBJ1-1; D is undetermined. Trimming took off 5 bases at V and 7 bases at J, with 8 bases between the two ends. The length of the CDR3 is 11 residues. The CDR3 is CASSQEGEAFF. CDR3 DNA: TGTGCCAGCAGTCAAGAGGGTGAAGCTTTCTTT.

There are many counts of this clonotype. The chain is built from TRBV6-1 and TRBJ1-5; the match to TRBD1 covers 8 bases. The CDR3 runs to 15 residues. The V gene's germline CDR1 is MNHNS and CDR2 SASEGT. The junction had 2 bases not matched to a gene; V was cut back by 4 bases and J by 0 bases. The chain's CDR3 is CASSVDRGSNQPQHF. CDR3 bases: TGTGCCAGCAGTGTTGACAGGGGTAGCAATCAGCCCCAGCATTTT.

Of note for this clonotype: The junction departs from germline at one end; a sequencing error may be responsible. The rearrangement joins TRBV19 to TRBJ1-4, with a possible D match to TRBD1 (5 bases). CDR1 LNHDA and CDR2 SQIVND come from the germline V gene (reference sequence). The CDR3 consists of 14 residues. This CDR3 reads CASNPGLPKGKLSF. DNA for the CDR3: TGTGCCAGTAACCCGGGACTCCCGAAGGGAAAACTGTCTTTT.

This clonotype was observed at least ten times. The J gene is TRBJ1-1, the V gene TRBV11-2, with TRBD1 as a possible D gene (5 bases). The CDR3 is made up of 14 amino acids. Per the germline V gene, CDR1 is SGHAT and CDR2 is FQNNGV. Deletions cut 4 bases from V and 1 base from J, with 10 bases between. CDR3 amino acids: CASSYPQGNTEAFF. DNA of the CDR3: TGTGCCAGCAGCTACCCCCAGGGGAACACTGAAGCTTTCTTT.

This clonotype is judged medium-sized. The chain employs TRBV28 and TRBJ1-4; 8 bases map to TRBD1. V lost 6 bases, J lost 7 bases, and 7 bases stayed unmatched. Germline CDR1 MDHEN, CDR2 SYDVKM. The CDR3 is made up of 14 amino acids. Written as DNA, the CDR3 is TGTGCCAGCAGCCCAGGGGGCAGCGGTGAAAAACTGTTTTTT. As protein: CASSPGGSGEKLFF.

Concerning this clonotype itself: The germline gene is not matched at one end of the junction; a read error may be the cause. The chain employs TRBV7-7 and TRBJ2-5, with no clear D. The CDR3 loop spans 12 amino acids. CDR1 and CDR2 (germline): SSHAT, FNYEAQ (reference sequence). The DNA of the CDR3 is TGTGCTAGCAGCCCCCGTGATGGGACCCAGTACTTC. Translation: CASSPRDGTQYF.

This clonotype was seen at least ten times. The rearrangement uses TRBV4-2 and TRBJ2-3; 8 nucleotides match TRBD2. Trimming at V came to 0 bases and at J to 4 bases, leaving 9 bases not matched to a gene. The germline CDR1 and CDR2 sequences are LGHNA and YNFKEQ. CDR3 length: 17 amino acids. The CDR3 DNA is TGTGCCAGCAGCCAAGATCTACTAGCGGCCGTGGCAGATACGCAGTATTTT. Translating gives CASSQDLLAAVADTQYF.

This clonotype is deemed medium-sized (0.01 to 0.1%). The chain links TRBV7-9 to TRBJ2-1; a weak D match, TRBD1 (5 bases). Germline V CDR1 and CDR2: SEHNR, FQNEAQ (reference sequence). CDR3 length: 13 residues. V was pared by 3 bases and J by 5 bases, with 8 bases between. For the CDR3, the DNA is TGTGCCAGCAGCTTTAAGGGGAACAATGAGCAGTTCTTC. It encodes CASSFKGNNEQFF.

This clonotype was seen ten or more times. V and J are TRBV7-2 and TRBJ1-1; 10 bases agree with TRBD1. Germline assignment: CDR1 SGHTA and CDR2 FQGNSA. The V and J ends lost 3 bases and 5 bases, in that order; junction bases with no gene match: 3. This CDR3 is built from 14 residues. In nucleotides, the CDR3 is TGTGCCAGCAGCTTGACAGGGGGCGCGACTGAAGCTTTCTTT. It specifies CASSLTGGATEAFF.

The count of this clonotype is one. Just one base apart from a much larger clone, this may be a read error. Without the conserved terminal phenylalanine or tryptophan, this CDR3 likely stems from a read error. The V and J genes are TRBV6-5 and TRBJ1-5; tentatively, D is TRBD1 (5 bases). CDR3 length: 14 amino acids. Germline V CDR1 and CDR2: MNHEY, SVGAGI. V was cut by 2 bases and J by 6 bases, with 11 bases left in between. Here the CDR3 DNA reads TGTGCCAGCAGTTACGGGGGGTATGGTCAGCCCCAGCATTCT. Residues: CASSYGGYGQPQHS.

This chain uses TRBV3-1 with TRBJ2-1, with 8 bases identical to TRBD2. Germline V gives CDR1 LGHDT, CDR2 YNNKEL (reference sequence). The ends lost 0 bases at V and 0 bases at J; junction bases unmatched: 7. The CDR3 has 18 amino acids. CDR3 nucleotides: TGTGCCAGCAGCCAAGATAGGAGAGCGGGAGACTCCTACAATGAGCAGTTCTTC. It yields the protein CASSQDRRAGDSYNEQFF.

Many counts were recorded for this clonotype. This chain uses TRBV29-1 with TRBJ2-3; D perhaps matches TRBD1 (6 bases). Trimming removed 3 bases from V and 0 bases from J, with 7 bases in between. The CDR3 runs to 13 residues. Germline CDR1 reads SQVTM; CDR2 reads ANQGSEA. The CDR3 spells CSVDRGSTDTQYF. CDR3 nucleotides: TGCAGCGTTGACAGGGGAAGCACAGATACGCAGTATTTT.

As DNA, the CDR3 is TGCAGCGTGGAAAGACAGGGAGGCTATGGCTACACCTTC. Protein: CSVERQGGYGYTF. The genes are TRBV29-1 and TRBJ1-2; 7 positions match TRBD1. This CDR3 has 13 residues. CDR1 SQVTM and CDR2 ANQGSEA come from the germline V gene. The ends lost 6 bases at V and 4 bases at J; junction bases unmatched: 8.

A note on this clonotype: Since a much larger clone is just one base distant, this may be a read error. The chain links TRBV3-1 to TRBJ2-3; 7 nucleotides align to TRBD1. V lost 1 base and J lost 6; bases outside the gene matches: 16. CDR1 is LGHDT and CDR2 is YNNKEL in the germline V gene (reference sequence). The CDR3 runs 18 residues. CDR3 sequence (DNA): TGTGCCAGCAGCCAAGTCGATTATGGTAGCAGGGGGATGGATACGCAGTATTTT. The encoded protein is CASSQVDYGSRGMDTQYF.

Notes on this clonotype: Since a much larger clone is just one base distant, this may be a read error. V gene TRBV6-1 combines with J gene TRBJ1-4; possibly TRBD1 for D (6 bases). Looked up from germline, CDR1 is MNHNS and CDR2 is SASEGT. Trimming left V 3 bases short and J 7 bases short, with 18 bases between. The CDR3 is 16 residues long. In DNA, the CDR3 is TGTGCCAGCAGTGAGCTGGGGGCGGGGGGCGGTGAAAAACTGTTTTTT. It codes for CASSELGAGGGEKLFF.

CDR3 loop: CASSQMPHTQYF. CDR3 DNA: TGTGCCAGCAGCCAAATGCCCCATACGCAGTATTTT. The chain employs TRBV14 and TRBJ2-3; no clear D gene. CDR1 is SGHDN, CDR2 FVKESK, per germline. CDR3 length equals 12 residues. The V gene lost 2 bases and the J gene lost 7 bases, with 7 bases spanning the gap.

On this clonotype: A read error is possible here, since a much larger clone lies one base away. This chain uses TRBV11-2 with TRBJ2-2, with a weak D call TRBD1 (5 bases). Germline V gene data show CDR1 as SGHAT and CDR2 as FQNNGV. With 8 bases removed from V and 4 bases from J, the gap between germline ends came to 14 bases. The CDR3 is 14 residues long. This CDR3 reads CASGQTTATGELFF. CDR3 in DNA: TGTGCCAGCGGCCAAACGACAGCCACCGGGGAGCTGTTTTTT.

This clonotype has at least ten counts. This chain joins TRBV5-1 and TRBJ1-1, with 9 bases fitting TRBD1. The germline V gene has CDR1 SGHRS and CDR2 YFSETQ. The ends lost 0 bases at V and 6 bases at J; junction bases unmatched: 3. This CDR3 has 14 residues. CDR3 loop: CASSLGTGDSEAFF. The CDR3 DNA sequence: TGCGCCAGCAGCTTGGGGACAGGGGACTCTGAAGCTTTCTTT.

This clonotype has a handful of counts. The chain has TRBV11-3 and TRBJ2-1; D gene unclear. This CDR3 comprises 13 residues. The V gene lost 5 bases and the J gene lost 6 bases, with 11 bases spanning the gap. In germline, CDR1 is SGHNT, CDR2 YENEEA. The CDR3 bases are TGTGCCAGCAGCCCACCAATAAGCAATGAGCAGTTCTTC. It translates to CASSPPISNEQFF. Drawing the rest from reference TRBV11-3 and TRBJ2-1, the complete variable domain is EAGVVQSPRYKIIEKKQPVAFWCNPISGHNTLYWYLQNLGQGPELLIRYENEEAVDDSQLPKDRFSAERLKGVDSTLKIQPAELGDSAVYLCASSPPISNEQFFGPGTRLTVL.

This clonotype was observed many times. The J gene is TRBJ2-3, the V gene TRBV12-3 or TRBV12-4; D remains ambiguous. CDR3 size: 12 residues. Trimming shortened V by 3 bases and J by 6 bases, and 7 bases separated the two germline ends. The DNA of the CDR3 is TGTGCCAGCAGTTTCGGAAGGGATACGCAGTATTTT. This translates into CASSFGRDTQYF.

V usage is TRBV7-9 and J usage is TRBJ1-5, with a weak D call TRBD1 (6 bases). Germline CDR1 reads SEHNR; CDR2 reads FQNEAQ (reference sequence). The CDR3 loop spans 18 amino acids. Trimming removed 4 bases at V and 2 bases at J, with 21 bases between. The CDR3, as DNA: TGTGCCAGCAGCTCGAGCCCCGGGGGGCAGGAACGCAATCAGCCCCAGCATTTT. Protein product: CASSSSPGGQERNQPQHF.